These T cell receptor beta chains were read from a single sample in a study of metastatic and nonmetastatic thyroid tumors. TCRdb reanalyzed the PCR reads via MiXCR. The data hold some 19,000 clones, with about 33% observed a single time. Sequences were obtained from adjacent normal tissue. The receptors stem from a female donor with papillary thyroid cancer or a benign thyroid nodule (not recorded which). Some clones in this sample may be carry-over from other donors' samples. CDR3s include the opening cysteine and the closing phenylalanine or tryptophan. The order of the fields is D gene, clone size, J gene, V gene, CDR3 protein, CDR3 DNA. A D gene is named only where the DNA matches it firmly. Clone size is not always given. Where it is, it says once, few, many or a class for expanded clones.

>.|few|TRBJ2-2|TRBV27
CASSLVSGELFF
TGTGCCAGCAGTTTAGTTTCCGGGGAGCTGTTTTTT
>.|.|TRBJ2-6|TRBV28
CASSLYAGANVLTF
TGTGCCAGCAGTTTATACGCTGGGGCCAACGTCCTGACTTTC
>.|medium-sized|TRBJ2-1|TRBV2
CASSEVGNEQFF
TGTGCCAGCAGTGAAGTGGGGAATGAGCAGTTCTTC
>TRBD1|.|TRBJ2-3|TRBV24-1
CATSLPGQVSTDTQYF
TGTGCCACCAGTCTCCCTGGACAGGTTAGCACAGATACGCAGTATTTT
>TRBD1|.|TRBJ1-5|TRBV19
CASSATLQGGFQPQHF
TGTGCCAGTAGTGCCACCCTACAGGGGGGGTTTCAGCCCCAGCATTTT
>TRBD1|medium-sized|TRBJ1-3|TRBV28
CASSLGRGSGNTIYF
TGTGCCAGCAGTTTAGGCAGGGGGTCTGGAAACACCATATATTTT
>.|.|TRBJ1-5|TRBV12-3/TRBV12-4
CASSLMGLSNQPQHF
TGTGCCAGCAGTTTAATGGGGTTGAGCAATCAGCCCCAGCATTTT
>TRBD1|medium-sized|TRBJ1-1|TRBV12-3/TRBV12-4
CASSFGQGSTEAFF
TGTGCCAGCAGTTTCGGACAGGGATCAACTGAAGCTTTCTTT
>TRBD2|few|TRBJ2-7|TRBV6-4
CASSERLAGFLSYEQYF
TGTGCCAGCAGTGAGAGACTAGCGGGGTTCCTCTCCTACGAGCAGTACTTC
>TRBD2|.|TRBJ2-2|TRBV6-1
CASSSGGRWSGELFF
TGTGCCAGCTCCTCGGGCGGGAGATGGAGCGGGGAGCTGTTTTTT
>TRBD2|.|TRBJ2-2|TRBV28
CASSSTSGSHGELFF
TGTGCCAGCAGTTCGACTAGCGGGAGTCACGGGGAGCTGTTTTTT
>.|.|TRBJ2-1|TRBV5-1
CASSLAGWNEQFF
TGCGCCAGCAGCTTGGCGGGTTGGAATGAGCAGTTCTTC
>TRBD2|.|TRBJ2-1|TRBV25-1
CASSSPRVGSGRTSYNEQFF
TGTGCCAGCAGTTCACCCCGTGTGGGTAGCGGGAGAACGTCCTACAATGAGCAGTTCTTC
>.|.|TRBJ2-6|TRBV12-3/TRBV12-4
CASRTAGYPGSSVLTF
TGTGCCAGCAGAACGGCGGGGTACCCTGGGTCCAGCGTCCTGACTTTC
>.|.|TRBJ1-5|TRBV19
CASSMGHARPQHF
TGTGCCAGTAGTATGGGTCATGCTCGGCCCCAGCATTTT
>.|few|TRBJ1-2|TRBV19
CASTSGQRNYGYTF
.
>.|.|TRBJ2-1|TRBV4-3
CASSHPLSGGTYNEQFF
TGCGCCAGCAGCCATCCTCTCTCAGGGGGGACCTACAATGAGCAGTTCTTC
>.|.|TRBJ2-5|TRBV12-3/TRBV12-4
CASSLGPGETQYF
TGTGCCAGCAGTTTAGGGCCCGGGGAGACCCAGTACTTC
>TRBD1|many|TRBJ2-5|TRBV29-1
CSVARDRTYQETQYF
TGCAGCGTTGCCCGGGACAGAACGTACCAAGAGACCCAGTACTTC
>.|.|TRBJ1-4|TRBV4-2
CASSQVGQHNEKLFF
TGTGCCAGCAGCCAAGTTGGACAGCATAATGAAAAACTGTTTTTT
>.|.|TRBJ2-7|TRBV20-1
CSARDGLGGVNEQYF
TGCAGTGCTAGAGATGGGCTCGGGGGAGTGAACGAGCAGTACTTC
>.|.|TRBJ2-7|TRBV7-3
CASRLADWYEQYF
TGTGCCAGCAGGCTGGCGGACTGGTACGAGCAGTACTTC
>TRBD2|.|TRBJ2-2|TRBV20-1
CSARPGLAGTGELFF
TGCAGTGCTAGACCAGGCCTAGCGGGCACCGGGGAGCTGTTTTTT
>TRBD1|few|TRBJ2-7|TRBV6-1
CASSSRTGAYEQYF
TGTGCCAGCAGCAGCAGGACAGGGGCCTACGAGCAGTACTTC
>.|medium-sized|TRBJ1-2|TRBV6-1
CASSPGPNYGYTF
TGTGCCAGCAGTCCCGGCCCTAACTATGGCTACACCTTC
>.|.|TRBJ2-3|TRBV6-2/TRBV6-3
CASSYSTWGARSTDTQYF
TGTGCCAGCAGTTACTCGACGTGGGGGGCCCGGAGCACAGATACGCAGTATTTT
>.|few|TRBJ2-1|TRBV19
CASSWTPEEGNEQFF
TGTGCCAGTAGTTGGACCCCCGAGGAGGGCAATGAGCAGTTCTTC
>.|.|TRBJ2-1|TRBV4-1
CASSQDGAGLREQFF
TGCGCCAGCAGCCAAGATGGGGCCGGCCTCAGGGAGCAGTTCTTC
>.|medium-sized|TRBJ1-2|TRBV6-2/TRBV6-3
CASRPDRKPYGYTF
TGTGCCAGCAGACCCGACAGGAAACCCTATGGCTACACCTTC
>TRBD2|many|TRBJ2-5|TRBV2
CASSEALGSGSGETQYF
TGTGCCAGCAGTGAAGCGCTGGGTAGCGGGAGTGGCGAGACCCAGTACTTC
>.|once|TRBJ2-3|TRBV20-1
CSARERDQRRTDTQYF
TGCAGTGCTAGAGAACGGGACCAACGACGCACAGATACGCAGTATTTT